This T cell receptor beta chain comes out of a study of regulatory T cells in long-lasting Graves disease. General study findings and limits: Graves' patients with persistent disease showed TCR diversity lower than patients newly diagnosed.

This sample's time point: newly diagnosed GD, antithyroid drugs for less than 3 months. With RNA extracted from PBMCs as input, the TCR library was made. This clonotype was found many times. What it binds is unknown. Building the TCR beta libraries relied on iRepertoire HTBI primers, and CDR3 regions underwent Arm-PCR. A single record per CDR3 protein comes from TCRdb applying MiXCR to the multiplex PCR reads. Here the sample spans a few hundred thousand distinct CDR3 sequences, 14% to 15% being singletons. The data were also submitted as part of a second study, on T cells in Graves' hyperthyroidism and ophthalmopathy.

This clonotype was sampled from a woman in her thirties or forties with Graves disease. The starting material was peripheral blood mononuclear cells (PBMCs), obtained at new diagnosis, from a patient treated with antithyroid drugs.

CDR3 sequence (DNA): TGTGCCAGCAGCTTAGCTGGGATGACTTATGGCTACACCTTC. It encodes CASSLAGMTYGYTF. The rearrangement uses TRBV11-2 and TRBJ1-2; D is uncertain. This CDR3 region has 14 residues. Germline values: CDR1 SGHAT, CDR2 FQNNGV. V was clipped by 1 base and J by 5 bases, with 11 bases between them.